This entry features one T cell receptor (beta chain) sequence. It lacks a known antigen. Per-base quality was not reported, and no clone a single base away is much larger than it. The cohort included about 29 patients with locally advanced or metastatic urothelial carcinoma who were treated at Memorial Sloan Kettering on a trial protocol. Peripheral blood mononuclear cells were collected pretreatment and during treatment, with between 1 and 8 total time points obtained per patient. The Qiagen DNeasy Blood extraction kit was used to purify genomic DNA from total PBMCs and from tumor samples. PBMCs were collected pretreatment and during treatment and were isolated and stored as previously described. To estimate absolute template abundance from read counts, synthetic TCR analog templates were spiked into each PCR. The immunoSEQ assay was used to amplify TCRbeta CDR3 regions from genomic DNA with bias-controlled V and J gene primers. Rearranged TCRbeta segments were sequenced at approximately 20X coverage. The study's own analysis went as follows. Clustering was used to correct sequencing errors, and CDR3s were annotated against IMGT to assign V, D and J genes. Out-of-frame and stop-codon sequences were excluded, and only productive TCRbeta rearrangements were used in downstream analyses. To compute clonality, Shannon entropy was normalized by the log of the number of unique productive sequences and then subtracted from one. Fisher's exact test with Benjamini-Hochberg correction, at a threshold of adjusted p below 0.01, was used to find clones that differed between time points or between blood and tumor. TCRdb retrieved this table from immuneACCESS and kept in-frame rearrangements only. Not all clones are present; in checked studies, unresolved V genes account for under half, and no reason is known for the remainder. For V, J and clone size, that table is used; D and trimming come from the DNA. Here the sample has 44,000 or so clones; around 82% occur a single time. Jointly, the top ten make up roughly 3.1% of the sample.

The CDR3 holds 14 amino acids from the cysteine to the phenylalanine. Here the CDR3 DNA is all that survives: 42 bases in frame from base 1. Per the germline V gene (reference sequence), SGHKS is the CDR1 and YYEKEE is the CDR2. V is clipped by 6 bases and J by 0 bases, and the sequence between their germline boundaries is 12 bases long. The source of the sample is a study of PD-L1 blockade in urothelial cancer (TCRdb year 2017). Background for the entire study: Therapy was started around 2014 for all patients, and atezolizumab 1,200 mg was administered intravenously every 3 weeks. About 85% of the roughly 30 patients were males with bladder-origin urothelial cancer, and 18 of 29 reported a prior smoking history. An ECOG performance status of 0 or 1 was recorded for the patients, and 0 to 3 prior chemotherapy regimens had been received by the patients. Blood samples were analyzed at two time points: 3 weeks after treatment start (second dose) and 6 weeks after treatment start. Blood samples yielded a median of roughly 150,000 T cells and more than 80,000 unique TCRs, with median clonality around 0.084. Somatic, immune and clinical correlates of response to PD-L1 blockade with atezolizumab in urothelial cancer were the focus of an exploratory multi-omic analysis. Pretreatment tumor samples and matched peripheral blood, collected serially before and after atezolizumab treatment, underwent TCR sequencing. Durable clinical benefit meant progression-free survival longer than 6 months, and TCR features were also tested against progression-free and overall survival. In the same patients who had TCR sequencing, pretreatment tumors also underwent whole exome sequencing and RNA sequencing. Durable clinical benefit was achieved by nine patients but not by the remaining 20. Pretreatment blood TCR-seq was available for 27 to 30 patients, at least one posttreatment blood collection was obtained for about 25 patients, and tumor TCR-seq was available for about 25 patients.

Beyond this particular receptor, the publication reports: Among patients with durable benefit, tumor-associated TCR clones showed greater expansion in peripheral blood 3 weeks after treatment started (n = 22, p = 0.022). Improved progression-free and overall survival was found to be associated with pretreatment peripheral blood TCR clonality below the median. Because of the small sample size (n of about 29) and the many exploratory analyses performed, the results are intended to be regarded as hypothesis-generating.

The starting material was PBMCs, obtained around atezolizumab (anti-PD-L1) treatment. The rearranged segments are TRBV5-5 and TRBJ1-2; TRBD1 is a weak D gene call, 6 bases matching. This sequence originates from a man aged 65 to 85 with urothelial cancer. The CDR3 region reads CASKGHSSNYGYTF. The DNA sequence follows: TGTGCCAGCAAGGGACACTCATCTAACTATGGCTACACCTTC.